The clone carrying this T cell receptor beta chain has a handful of counts. Its antigen is as yet unknown. V was pared by 4 bases and J by 3 bases, with 6 bases of the junction left unmatched. The CDR3 sequence is 15 residues long. CDR1 and CDR2 (germline): ENHRY, SYGVKD. The data are from a study of CD8 T cells in ankylosing spondylitis. TCRdb processed the 5' RACE reads anew with MiXCR; each CDR3 protein has one entry. The sample carries approximately 520,000 distinct CDR3 sequences, roughly 5.2% recorded once. Points from the study as a whole: Ankylosing spondylitis blood appeared to be characterized by a TCR beta motif of several highly homologous variants.

The source of this sequence is a male donor with ankylosing spondylitis. The sequenced sample was blood, either unsorted or a sorted T cell fraction (not recorded which). The gene calls are TRBV10-3 and TRBJ2-7, with 10 bases identical to TRBD1. The CDR3 region is CAISAPGQGRYEQYF. CDR3 in DNA: TGTGCCATCAGTGCACCGGGACAGGGGCGCTACGAGCAGTACTTC.